These 30 T cell receptor beta chains came from one sample sequenced in a study of blood T cell repertoires in COVID-19. Sequenced by immunoSEQ multiplex PCR; TCRdb stores in-frame clones only, minus some. The sample has about 94,000 clones; around 81% are singletons. The source material was peripheral blood. Receptors were obtained from a man between 60 and 75 years old with acute or convalescent COVID-19.

In its sample, this clone was seen a few times. This chain links TRBV5-1 with TRBJ1-2, with TRBD1 identical over 7 bases. The CDR3 runs 15 residues. Germline V gene data show CDR1 as SGHRS and CDR2 as YFSETQ. With V trimmed by 0 bases and J by 7 bases, 9 bases remained unmatched. Here the CDR3 DNA reads TGCGCCAGCAGCTTGGAGGGACAGACCCTCTCTGGCTACACCTTC. It specifies CASSLEGQTLSGYTF.

This chain joins TRBV15 and TRBJ1-1; D uncertain. The CDR3 covers 15 residues. V was pared by 1 base and J by 3 bases, with 12 bases between. Per the germline V gene, CDR1 is LNHNV and CDR2 is YYDKDF (reference sequence). CDR3 in amino acids: CATSRGALGYTEAFF. The CDR3 coding sequence is TGTGCCACCAGCAGAGGGGCGCTTGGTTACACTGAAGCTTTCTTT.

J is TRBJ2-1 and V is TRBV5-1; weak D call: TRBD2 (5 bases). Germline CDR1 reads SGHRS; CDR2 reads YFSETQ. Trimming removed 2 bases at V and 5 bases at J, with 11 bases between. The CDR3 spans 14 residues. CDR3 loop: CASSFSAGNNEQFF. The CDR3 DNA reads TGCGCCAGCAGCTTTTCAGCCGGGAACAATGAGCAGTTCTTC.

This chain joins TRBV4-1 and TRBJ1-2; a weak D match, TRBD1 (5 bases). The CDR3 contains 15 residues. The germline V and J ends were trimmed by 2 bases and 5 bases, with 15 bases remaining between them. Germline V gene lookup returns CDR1 MGHRA and CDR2 YSYEKL. The CDR3 here is CASSQRQGSLYGYTF. CDR3 DNA sequence: TGCGCCAGCAGCCAAAGGCAGGGATCCCTTTATGGCTACACCTTC.

The chain couples TRBV7-9 to TRBJ2-7; TRBD1 agrees at 7 bases. CDR1 SEHNR and CDR2 FQNEAQ come from the germline V gene (reference sequence). V lost 5 bases, J lost 6 bases, and 10 bases stayed unmatched. The CDR3 loop spans 14 amino acids. The CDR3, as DNA: TGTGCCAGCAGCCCCAGGGGACAGTCCCTCGAGCAGTACTTC. Its protein is CASSPRGQSLEQYF.

The V call is TRBV11-2, the J call TRBJ1-2; 8 positions agree with TRBD1. The CDR3 totals 12 residues. V trimming: 5 bases; J trimming: 8 bases; junction bases outside the gene matches: 4. From germline, CDR1 is SGHAT and CDR2 FQNNGV. The CDR3 nucleotides are TGTGCCAGCAGCCTTGGACAGGGCGGCTACACCTTC. Residues: CASSLGQGGYTF.

The CDR3 is CASSIGDYWTEAFF. CDR3 nucleotides: TGTGCCAGCAGTATCGGGGACTATTGGACTGAAGCTTTCTTT. The V gene is TRBV6-2 or TRBV6-3, the J gene TRBJ1-1, with D maybe TRBD1 (5 bases). CDR1 is MNHEY, CDR2 SVGEGT, per germline. The germline V and J ends were trimmed by 5 bases and 5 bases, with 15 bases remaining between them. The CDR3 is made up of 14 amino acids.

The chain joins TRBV12-5 to TRBJ2-4, with 12 nucleotides matching TRBD1. Trimming took 4 bases from V and 1 from J; bases not matched to a gene: 14. The CDR3 has 20 amino acids. CDR1 LGHNT and CDR2 FRNRAP come from the germline V gene. CDR3 protein: CASGSVPPGQGAVAKNIQYF. CDR3 in DNA: TGTGCTAGTGGTTCGGTCCCTCCGGGACAGGGGGCGGTTGCCAAAAACATTCAGTACTTC.

The chain joins TRBV28 to TRBJ1-2; TRBD1 agrees at 11 bases. Germline V lookup: CDR1 MDHEN, CDR2 SYDVKM. With 5 bases clipped from V and 5 bases from J, the junction kept 7 bases outside the gene matches. The CDR3 loop spans 15 amino acids. CDR3 sequence reads: CASSQDRGLGYGYTF. CDR3 bases: TGTGCCAGCAGTCAGGACAGGGGGCTGGGGTATGGCTACACCTTC.

V and J are TRBV7-2 and TRBJ1-3; tentative D call: TRBD1 (5 bases). Germline-derived CDR1 and CDR2 are SGHTA and FQGNSA. This CDR3 has 15 residues. V shed 5 bases and J shed 4 bases, with 15 bases lying between them. The CDR3 here is CASSQSRAPGNTIYF. The CDR3 DNA follows: TGTGCCAGCAGCCAATCCAGGGCCCCAGGAAACACCATATATTTT.

The chain joins TRBV24-1 to TRBJ2-1, with D perhaps TRBD2 (6 bases). CDR3 size: 17 residues. The V and J ends lost 2 bases and 4 bases respectively, with 17 bases between them. CDR1 is KGHDR and CDR2 is SFDVKD in the germline V gene. The CDR3 spells CATSDYIKGGAYNEQFF. The CDR3 DNA follows: TGTGCCACCAGTGATTATATTAAGGGCGGGGCGTACAATGAGCAGTTCTTC.

This chain links TRBV25-1 with TRBJ1-1; the match to TRBD1 covers 7 bases. Trimming took 4 bases from V and 5 from J; bases not matched to a gene: 7. CDR1 and CDR2 from the germline V gene are MGHDK and SYGVNS. This CDR3 is 14 amino acids long. This chain's CDR3 is CASSVQGLRTEAFF. The CDR3, as DNA: TGTGCCAGCAGTGTACAGGGGTTACGGACTGAAGCTTTCTTT.

The chain combines TRBV6-5 with TRBJ2-5; D is possibly TRBD1 (7 bases). The CDR3 is 14 residues long. V lost 2 bases, J lost 6 bases, and 13 bases lay in between. Looked up from germline, CDR1 is MNHEY and CDR2 is SVGAGI. The CDR3 region has the DNA TGTGCCAGCAGTTACGTGGAGGGGGCGAAGACCCAGTACTTC. Amino acid sequence: CASSYVEGAKTQYF.

The chain employs TRBV30 and TRBJ1-2; the match to TRBD1 covers 7 bases. Germline CDR1 reads GTSNPN; CDR2 reads SVGIG (reference sequence). There are 14 residues in the CDR3. Trimming removed 1 base from V and 0 bases from J; junction bases left unmatched: 2. The CDR3 DNA is TGTGCCTGGAGTGCGACAGGGACTAACTATGGCTACACCTTC. Translating gives CAWSATGTNYGYTF.

The chain combines TRBV4-3 with TRBJ1-5, with a possible D match to TRBD1 (5 bases). Trimming removed 1 base from V and 0 bases from J, with 7 bases in between. Per germline, CDR1 LGHNA and CDR2 YSLEER. The CDR3 has 15 amino acids. The CDR3 sequence is CASSQGGNSNQPQHF. The CDR3 bases are TGCGCCAGCAGCCAAGGGGGCAATAGCAATCAGCCCCAGCATTTT.

The V gene is TRBV6-5, the J gene TRBJ1-5; D might be TRBD1 (5 bases). Germline V CDR1 and CDR2: MNHEY, SVGAGI. Between the trimmed V and J ends, which lost 6 bases and 1 base, there was a span of 13 bases. The CDR3 extends over 15 amino acids. The CDR3 loop is CASRITGASNQPQHF. CDR3 coding DNA: TGTGCCAGCAGAATAACAGGCGCAAGCAATCAGCCCCAGCATTTT.

V and J are TRBV25-1 and TRBJ1-2; D perhaps matches TRBD1 (6 bases). V was cut by 4 bases and J by 8 bases, with 11 bases left in between. The CDR3 has 12 residues. The germline V gene encodes CDR1 MGHDK and CDR2 SYGVNS. The CDR3 here is CASSGQVWGYTF. The CDR3 coding sequence is TGTGCCAGCAGTGGACAGGTGTGGGGCTACACCTTC.

The V gene is TRBV5-6, the J gene TRBJ1-4; TRBD1 is a possible D gene (5 bases). From germline, CDR1 is SGHDT and CDR2 YYEEEE. The V end was cut by 4 bases, the J end by 0 bases, with 16 bases between. This CDR3 has 17 residues. CDR3 loop: CASSPERSRATNEKLFF. The CDR3 DNA follows: TGTGCCAGCAGCCCGGAACGGAGCAGGGCAACTAATGAAAAACTGTTTTTT.

For the CDR3, the DNA is TGTGCCAGCAGCACTCCGCTACAGGGTGTGGAAGAGACCCAGTACTTC. It codes for CASSTPLQGVEETQYF. The V gene is TRBV5-6, the J gene TRBJ2-5; TRBD1 is a possible D gene (6 bases). Germline values: CDR1 SGHDT, CDR2 YYEEEE. This CDR3 comprises 16 residues. The V end was cut by 4 bases, the J end by 3 bases, with 19 bases between.

This chain connects TRBV2 to TRBJ2-7, with 7 bases identical to TRBD2. V lost 2 bases and J lost 3; bases outside the gene matches: 1. Germline V lookup: CDR1 SNHLY, CDR2 FYNNEI. The CDR3 spans 13 residues. This CDR3 is CASSESGNYEQYF. The CDR3 bases are TGTGCCAGCAGTGAAAGCGGGAACTACGAGCAGTACTTC.

This sequence joins TRBV5-1 and TRBJ1-6; 7 nucleotides agree with TRBD1. Germline CDR1 and CDR2: SGHRS and YFSETQ. With 0 bases clipped from V and 9 bases from J, the junction kept 9 bases outside the gene matches. CDR3 length: 16 residues. CDR3 in DNA: TGCGCCAGCAGCTTGGCCGTAGACAGGGAAGTTTCACCCCTCCACTTT. Residues: CASSLAVDREVSPLHF.

This clone was recorded once. The gene calls are TRBV18 and TRBJ1-2, with a tentative D call TRBD1 (6 bases). Germline-derived CDR1 and CDR2 are KGHSH and LQKENI. This CDR3 spans 17 amino acids. V was cut by 3 bases and J by 2 bases, with 19 bases left in between. Here the CDR3 DNA reads TGTGCCAGCTCACCGGCCCCGATCAGGGGAGACAACTATGGCTACACCTTC. It yields the protein CASSPAPIRGDNYGYTF.

For this clone: The identical CDR3 is also encoded by other nucleotide sequences in the sample. J is TRBJ1-4 and V is TRBV12-3 or TRBV12-4; TRBD1 agrees at 8 bases. V trimming: 6 bases; J trimming: 7 bases; junction bases outside the gene matches: 4. The CDR3 extends over 13 amino acids. CDR3 DNA sequence: TGTGCCAGCAGAGGACAGGGTGGTGAAAAACTGTTTTTT. Translating it yields CASRGQGGEKLFF.

This clone was counted between two and nine times. V usage is TRBV5-4 and J usage is TRBJ2-2; D ambiguous. V was clipped by 2 bases and J by 5 bases, with 7 bases between them. CDR3 length: 13 amino acids. Germline V gene data show CDR1 as SGHNT and CDR2 as YYREEE (reference sequence). In DNA form, the CDR3 reads TGTGCCAGCAGCTTCGAGGCGACCGGGGAGCTGTTTTTT. Translating gives CASSFEATGELFF.

V and J are TRBV15 and TRBJ1-2; D possibly corresponds to TRBD1 (6 bases). This CDR3 is 16 amino acids long. Per the germline V gene, CDR1 is LNHNV and CDR2 is YYDKDF (reference sequence). The germline V and J ends were trimmed by 3 bases and 5 bases, with 19 bases remaining between them. CDR3: CATSSTSTGPFYGYTF. In DNA form, the CDR3 reads TGTGCCACCAGCAGTACCAGCACAGGGCCCTTTTATGGCTACACCTTC.

This clone was seen only a few times. CDR3 nucleotides: TGCGCCAGCCGAATTGACAGGGTTGGCTATGGCTACACCTTC. The encoded protein is CASRIDRVGYGYTF. This chain joins TRBV5-1 and TRBJ1-2; 7 bases agree with TRBD1. The germline CDR1 and CDR2 sequences are SGHRS and YFSETQ. The CDR3 length is 14 residues. The V segment lost 7 bases and the J segment 4 bases; nucleotides outside the gene matches: 10. The entire variable domain, with the rest obtained from reference TRBV5-1 and TRBJ1-2, is as follows: KAGVTQTPRYLIKTRGQQVTLSCSPISGHRSVSWYQQTPGQGLQFLFEYFSETQRNKGNFPGRFSGRQFSNSRSEMNVSTLELGDSALYLCASRIDRVGYGYTFGSGTRLTVV.

This clone was found a few times. The CDR3: CASSLRVSGASSEQYF. The CDR3 bases are TGTGCCAGCAGTTTAAGAGTTAGCGGGGCCTCGAGCGAGCAGTACTTC. This rearrangement joins TRBV28 to TRBJ2-7; 8 nucleotides line up with TRBD2. CDR3 length: 16 amino acids. V dropped 2 bases and J dropped 6; count of bases not matched to a gene: 12. Germline CDR1 and CDR2: MDHEN and SYDVKM. Variable domain in full (rest from reference TRBV28 and TRBJ2-7): DVKVTQSSRYLVKRTGEKVFLECVQDMDHENMFWYRQDPGLGLRLIYFSYDVKMKEKGDIPEGYSVSREKKERFSLILESASTNQTSMYLCASSLRVSGASSEQYFGPGTRLTVT.

This clone was observed a few times. J is TRBJ1-1 and V is TRBV30; a possible D gene is TRBD1 (6 bases). Trimming removed 0 bases at V and 1 base at J, with 18 bases between. Looked up from germline, CDR1 is GTSNPN and CDR2 is SVGIG (reference sequence). CDR3 size: 17 residues. The CDR3: CAWSVLGNRAGNTEAFF. As DNA, the CDR3 is TGTGCCTGGAGTGTACTCGGGAACAGGGCGGGGAACACTGAAGCTTTCTTT.

Only one count was recorded for this clone. The chain combines TRBV3-1 (or the pseudogene TRBV3-2) with TRBJ2-7, with a tentative D call TRBD1 (5 bases). Germline lookup yields CDR1 LGHDT and CDR2 YNNKEL (reference sequence). This CDR3 is 12 amino acids long. With 4 bases removed from V and 4 bases from J, the gap between germline ends came to 8 bases. In DNA form, the CDR3 reads TGTGCCAGCAGCCCTTCAGGGTACGAGCAGTACTTC. It is translated as CASSPSGYEQYF.

The gene calls are TRBV27 and TRBJ1-6; maybe TRBD1 (5 bases). The V and J ends lost 4 bases and 4 bases respectively, with 20 bases between them. Germline CDR1 MNHEY, CDR2 SMNVEV (reference sequence). This CDR3 is built from 18 residues. The CDR3 sequence: CASSYAGREFIYNSPLHF. In DNA, the CDR3 is TGTGCCAGCAGTTACGCAGGGAGGGAATTTATTTATAATTCACCCCTCCACTTT.